Sequencing of this T cell receptor (beta chain) was carried out in a study of cytomegalovirus exposure and HLA in healthy donors. Broader study findings: Later examination showed HLA-associated TCR beta chains had greater clonal expansion than equally common others. In a later analysis, at a false discovery rate of 0.05, roughly 16,000 TCR beta sequences matched HLA alleles.

With respect to this clone: Its specificity is not known.

Amplification used 60 Vbeta primers and 13 Jbeta primers. Repertoires were generated with immunoSEQ multiplex PCR, while TCRdb's copy carries only in-frame clones and drops some. The data show 75,000 to 80,000 clones, around 81% seen once. Specimen: PBMCs. The clonotype was recovered from a man between 40 and 49 years old in good health and CMV-seronegative.

CDR3 protein: CASSLQGRDEKLFF. The CDR3 nucleotides read TGCGCCAGCAGCTTACAGGGAAGGGATGAAAAACTGTTTTTT. The chain uses TRBV5-1 and TRBJ1-4, with D perhaps TRBD1 (6 bases). Germline V gene lookup returns CDR1 SGHRS and CDR2 YFSETQ. Between the trimmed V and J ends, which lost 2 bases and 6 bases, there was a span of 11 bases. The CDR3 extends over 14 amino acids.